Below are 32 T cell receptor beta chains sequenced from a single sample in a study of regulatory T cells in long-lasting Graves disease. Sequencing libraries for TCR beta were prepared with iRepertoire HTBI primers and Arm-PCR of CDR3 regions. A single record per CDR3 protein comes from TCRdb applying MiXCR to the multiplex PCR reads. The data show 300,000 to 450,000 distinct CDR3 sequences, about 16% seen once. Documented time point: newly diagnosed GD, antithyroid drugs for less than 3 months. The authors made the TCR library using RNA they extracted from PBMCs. The sequencing here drew on peripheral blood mononuclear cells (PBMCs), taken at new diagnosis, from a patient treated with antithyroid drugs. These receptors were obtained from a female donor with Graves disease.

The rearrangement joins TRBV15 to TRBJ2-5; TRBD1 aligns across 7 bases. Germline lookup yields CDR1 LNHNV and CDR2 YYDKDF (reference sequence). Losses at the gene ends were 3 bases for V and 5 bases for J; bases not matched to a gene: 6. The CDR3 consists of 14 residues. CDR3 in amino acids: CATSRDETGETQYF. As DNA, the CDR3 is TGTGCCACCAGCAGGGATGAGACAGGGGAGACCCAGTACTTC.

The chain recombines TRBV12-3 or TRBV12-4 with TRBJ1-3; D unresolved. Between the trimmed V and J ends, which lost 3 bases and 3 bases, there was a span of 6 bases. The CDR3 extends over 13 amino acids. The DNA for the CDR3 is TGTGCCAGCAGTTTCCCCAATGGAAACACCATATATTTT. Translated, it gives CASSFPNGNTIYF.

The V and J genes are TRBV29-1 and TRBJ1-2; no firm D call. The germline CDR1 and CDR2 sequences are SQVTM and ANQGSEA. The CDR3 extends over 15 amino acids. Trimming took off 7 bases at V and 0 bases at J, with 18 bases between the two ends. DNA for the CDR3: TGCAGCGCCGTTGGCAGTTTTAAAGCTAACTATGGCTACACCTTC. It translates to CSAVGSFKANYGYTF.

The CDR3 region is CASSQGGSRTDTQYF. In DNA form, the CDR3 reads TGTGCCAGCAGCCAAGGCGGGAGTAGGACAGATACGCAGTATTTT. The chain joins TRBV3-1 to TRBJ2-3; 7 bases are shared with TRBD2. This CDR3 is 15 amino acids long. V lost 1 base and J lost 3; bases outside the gene matches: 4. Per germline, CDR1 LGHDT and CDR2 YNNKEL (reference sequence).

In this sample, this clonotype turned up many times. The genes are TRBV20-1 and TRBJ1-1; D unresolved. Trimming stripped 6 bases from V and 4 bases from J, with 12 bases between. This CDR3 has 12 residues. Germline V gene data show CDR1 as DFQATT and CDR2 as SNEGSKA (reference sequence). The DNA of the CDR3 is TGCAGTGCCCCAGAGAAGCTCACTGAAGCTTTCTTT. Translated: CSAPEKLTEAFF.

This clonotype has just a few counts. A much larger clone lies a single base off, so this may be a read error. The rearrangement uses TRBV12-3 or TRBV12-4 and TRBJ2-1; 12 bases agree with TRBD2. This CDR3 has 16 residues. CDR3 sequence: CASSPPGLAGQNGQFF. CDR3 DNA sequence: TGTGCCAGCAGCCCGCCGGGACTAGCGGGTCAAAATGGGCAGTTCTTC.

Many counts were recorded for this clonotype. J is TRBJ2-7 and V is TRBV9, with a weak D call TRBD1 (6 bases). Looked up from germline, CDR1 is SGDLS and CDR2 is YYNGEE. This CDR3 region has 15 residues. V was pared by 0 bases and J by 2 bases, with 12 bases between. The CDR3 loop is CASSVDSGDAYEQYF. The CDR3, as DNA: TGTGCCAGCAGCGTAGACTCAGGGGATGCCTACGAGCAGTACTTC.

The rearrangement uses TRBV27 and TRBJ1-6; D remains unclear. The CDR3 sequence is 13 residues long. The germline CDR1 and CDR2 sequences are MNHEY and SMNVEV (reference sequence). With 7 bases removed from V and 6 bases from J, the gap between germline ends came to 10 bases. CDR3 bases: TGTGCCAGCAACCACGGTGGTAATTCACCCCTCCACTTT. The encoded protein is CASNHGGNSPLHF.

This clonotype was picked up many times. The V gene is TRBV20-1, the J gene TRBJ2-3; TRBD2 is a possible D gene (7 bases). The V end was cut by 4 bases, the J end by 4 bases, with 15 bases between. This CDR3 has 14 amino acids. CDR1 and CDR2 (germline): DFQATT, SNEGSKA (reference sequence). The CDR3 reads CSAKGGRGSDTQYF. As DNA, the CDR3 is TGCAGTGCTAAGGGGGGGCGGGGTTCAGATACGCAGTATTTT.

The genes are TRBV2 and TRBJ2-1; D gene ambiguous. Germline V gives CDR1 SNHLY, CDR2 FYNNEI. The CDR3 covers 12 residues. Between the trimmed V and J ends, which lost 7 bases and 0 bases, there was a span of 4 bases. The CDR3 DNA is TGTGCCAGCACATTCTCCTACAATGAGCAGTTCTTC. It encodes CASTFSYNEQFF.

This clonotype was seen repeatedly, ten times or more. The chain is built from TRBV7-2 and TRBJ1-2, with 9 bases lining up with TRBD1. CDR3 length equals 13 residues. The V and J ends lost 4 bases and 8 bases, in that order; junction bases with no gene match: 5. Per germline, CDR1 SGHTA and CDR2 FQGNSA. The CDR3 nucleotides are TGTGCCAGCAGCTCCCCCACAGGGGGCGGCTACACCTTC. This encodes CASSSPTGGGYTF.

Ten or more counts support this clonotype. The V call is TRBV12-3 or TRBV12-4, the J call TRBJ1-2, with a weak D call TRBD1 (6 bases). Trimming took 5 bases from V and 4 from J, leaving 11 bases between them. The CDR3 consists of 13 residues. The CDR3 loop is CASSPGQSYGYTF. The CDR3 DNA is TGTGCCAGCAGTCCCGGACAGTCCTATGGCTACACCTTC.

Many counts were recorded for this clonotype. The genes are TRBV5-6 and TRBJ2-2; no definite D call. This CDR3 is 14 amino acids long. Germline CDR1 SGHDT, CDR2 YYEEEE. V was cut by 0 bases and J by 5 bases, with 8 bases left in between. The CDR3 sequence is CASSLGMGTGELFF. CDR3 in DNA: TGTGCCAGCAGCTTGGGAATGGGGACCGGGGAGCTGTTTTTT.

This clonotype has ten or more counts. The V gene is TRBV2, the J gene TRBJ2-1, with D maybe TRBD1 (5 bases). Trimming stripped 4 bases from V and 7 bases from J, with 14 bases between. Looked up from germline, CDR1 is SNHLY and CDR2 is FYNNEI. The CDR3 has 14 residues. DNA of the CDR3: TGTGCCAGCAGTGTTGAGGCAGGGCGGAATGAGCAGTTCTTC. Translated, it gives CASSVEAGRNEQFF.

This clonotype showed up many times. V and J are TRBV7-2 and TRBJ2-1; maybe TRBD1 (7 bases). Germline CDR1 reads SGHTA; CDR2 reads FQGNSA. Deletions cut 6 bases from V and 6 bases from J, with 21 bases between. This CDR3 region has 16 residues. CDR3: CASRGGRDSRVNEQFF. The CDR3 DNA sequence: TGTGCCAGCAGGGGGGGCCGGGACAGCCGTGTCAATGAGCAGTTCTTC. The whole variable domain, remainder taken from reference TRBV7-2 and TRBJ2-1, is GAGVSQSPSNKVTEKGKDVELRCDPISGHTALYWYRQSLGQGLEFLIYFQGNSAPDKSGLPSDRFSAERTGGSVSTLTIQRTQQEDSAVYLCASRGGRDSRVNEQFFGPGTRLTVL.

The chain employs TRBV5-1 and TRBJ1-1, with a tentative D call TRBD1 (5 bases). Trimming stripped 0 bases from V and 4 bases from J, with 28 bases between. The germline V gene has CDR1 SGHRS and CDR2 YFSETQ. CDR3 length equals 20 residues. CDR3 sequence reads: CASSLVSRGRETKRGTEAFF. The CDR3, as DNA: TGCGCCAGCAGCTTGGTTTCGAGGGGTCGAGAGACAAAAAGGGGCACTGAAGCTTTCTTT.

There are many counts of this clonotype. The chain couples TRBV7-2 to TRBJ2-7; D is perhaps TRBD1 (6 bases). CDR1 and CDR2 (germline): SGHTA, FQGNSA. This CDR3 region has 13 residues. The ends were cut back, 2 bases at V and 4 bases at J, with 9 bases in the middle. The CDR3 region has the DNA TGTGCCAGCAGCTTAAGACAGGTATACGAGCAGTACTTC. Its protein product is CASSLRQVYEQYF.

This clonotype was counted ten times or more. Sequence at one end of the junction differs from germline and may be a read error. The chain uses TRBV5-1 and TRBJ2-1; possibly TRBD2 for D (5 bases). CDR3 length equals 13 residues. Germline V gives CDR1 SGHRS, CDR2 YFSETQ. CDR3 protein: CASSLLRAVEQFF. Written as DNA, the CDR3 is TGTGCCAGCAGCTTATTGCGGGCGGTGGAGCAGTTCTTC.

This clonotype was observed a handful of times. This chain uses TRBV3-1 with TRBJ1-4, with a weak D call TRBD1 (6 bases). Trimming left V 8 bases short and J 4 bases short, with 20 bases between. The CDR3 runs to 16 residues. The V gene's germline CDR1 is LGHDT and CDR2 YNNKEL (reference sequence). CDR3 sequence: CASSRDTAWSNEKLFF. CDR3 in DNA: TGTGCCAGCTCCCGGGACACCGCTTGGAGTAATGAAAAACTGTTTTTT.

This clonotype was seen at least ten times. The chain recombines TRBV6-1 with TRBJ2-1, with 7 bases that match TRBD2. V was clipped by 6 bases and J by 4 bases; unmatched bases: 15. The CDR3 has 17 amino acids. Looked up from germline, CDR1 is MNHNS and CDR2 is SASEGT. Here the CDR3 reads CASSPKLRGGFYNEQFF. CDR3 coding DNA: TGTGCCAGCAGCCCGAAGTTGCGGGGAGGGTTTTACAATGAGCAGTTCTTC.

At least ten counts were recorded for this clonotype. The chain has TRBV27 and TRBJ2-7; D unresolved. CDR1 and CDR2 (germline): MNHEY, SMNVEV (reference sequence). V was trimmed by 7 bases and J by 2 bases, leaving 15 bases between them. The CDR3 has 14 amino acids. The CDR3, as DNA: TGTGCCAGCACCCTCCCGAGAGGAACCTACGAGCAGTACTTC. It encodes CASTLPRGTYEQYF.

A word on this clonotype: Being one base from a much bigger clone, this may be a read error. This chain joins TRBV5-1 and TRBJ1-1, with TRBD1 matching over 10 bases. From germline, CDR1 is SGHRS and CDR2 YFSETQ. The CDR3 runs to 15 residues. CDR3 in DNA: TGCGCCAGCAGCCACAGGACAGGGGGGTACACTGAAGTTTTCTTT. It codes for CASSHRTGGYTEVFF.

This clonotype was observed many times. The chain has TRBV6-1 and TRBJ1-2; 7 bases match TRBD1. V gave up 7 bases and J gave up 5 bases; unmatched junction bases: 4. Germline-derived CDR1 and CDR2 are MNHNS and SASEGT. The CDR3 is made up of 12 amino acids. CDR3 bases: TGTGCCAGCAACCGGGACAGTTATGGCTACACCTTC. Its translation: CASNRDSYGYTF.

This clonotype was recorded many times. V is TRBV16 and J is TRBJ2-1; D is possibly TRBD1 or TRBD2 (5 bases each). With 2 bases removed from V and 0 bases from J, the gap between germline ends came to 11 bases. The CDR3 totals 16 residues. CDR1 and CDR2 from the germline V gene are KGHSY and FQNENV. The CDR3 DNA is TGTGCCAGCAGCCAAGGGGGTTCTAGCTCCTACAATGAGCAGTTCTTC. Translation gives CASSQGGSSSYNEQFF.

This clonotype was seen ten or more times. The V and J genes are TRBV5-5 and TRBJ2-1, with TRBD1 as a possible D gene (5 bases). This CDR3 contains 14 residues. The V end was cut by 3 bases, the J end by 7 bases, with 14 bases between. Germline V gene lookup returns CDR1 SGHKS and CDR2 YYEKEE (reference sequence). Here the CDR3 DNA reads TGTGCCAGCAGCTCGGTGACATCAGGGAATGAGCAGTTCTTC. This translates into CASSSVTSGNEQFF.

This clonotype occurred many times. The rearrangement uses TRBV28 and TRBJ1-1; D uncertain. The CDR3 sequence is 15 residues long. With 4 bases removed from V and 10 bases from J, the gap between germline ends came to 22 bases. The germline V gene encodes CDR1 MDHEN and CDR2 SYDVKM. CDR3 bases: TGTGCCAGCAGTTCTCCGACACGGAAGGCGTCTGGAGCTTTCTTT. Protein: CASSSPTRKASGAFF.

In its sample, this clonotype was seen many times. The chain carries TRBV13 and TRBJ2-6, with D unresolved. The CDR3 length is 15 residues. The germline gives CDR1 PRHDT, CDR2 FYEKMQ (reference sequence). Trimming shortened V by 0 bases and J by 3 bases, and 6 bases separated the two germline ends. Here the CDR3 DNA reads TGTGCCAGCAGCTTAGGCCTCGGTGGGGCCAACGTCCTGACTTTC. It specifies CASSLGLGGANVLTF.

The chain recombines TRBV10-3 with TRBJ1-1; a possible D gene is TRBD1 (5 bases). The CDR3 sequence is 15 residues long. Germline V gene data show CDR1 as ENHRY and CDR2 as SYGVKD. Trimming stripped 7 bases from V and 0 bases from J, with 15 bases between. In nucleotides, the CDR3 is TGTGCCATCATGCGGACCGGGACTCTGAACACTGAAGCTTTCTTT. Translating gives CAIMRTGTLNTEAFF.

The rearrangement links TRBV19 to TRBJ1-1, with 12 bases fitting TRBD1. Germline V gene sequence: CDR1 LNHDA, CDR2 SQIVND (reference sequence). Trimming cost V 1 base and J 6 bases; bases outside gene matches: 3. CDR3 size: 15 residues. The CDR3 DNA reads TGTGCCAGTAGTATAGGGGACAGGGGGCTGGCTGAAGCTTTCTTT. Encoded protein: CASSIGDRGLAEAFF.

In its sample, this clonotype was seen many times. The chain employs TRBV7-8 and TRBJ1-4; the D is unclear. This CDR3 is built from 17 residues. Germline V CDR1 and CDR2: SGHVS, FQNEAQ. V was shortened by 3 bases and J by 7 bases, with 21 bases between the two germline ends. The CDR3 protein is CASSFRVAREPGEKLFF. The CDR3 DNA reads TGTGCCAGCAGCTTCCGCGTGGCGAGGGAGCCGGGTGAAAAACTGTTTTTT.

At least ten counts were recorded for this clonotype. The rearrangement links TRBV7-2 to TRBJ2-7, with a possible D match to TRBD2 (5 bases). The CDR3 extends over 15 amino acids. V lost 0 bases and J 4 bases, leaving 13 bases between the germline ends. Per germline, CDR1 SGHTA and CDR2 FQGNSA. CDR3 residues: CASSLAWVRGYEQYF. As DNA, the CDR3 is TGTGCCAGCAGCTTAGCGTGGGTTCGGGGTTACGAGCAGTACTTC.

This clonotype was counted many times. This chain links TRBV2 with TRBJ2-3, with TRBD1 matching over 8 bases. V lost 3 bases and J lost 2; bases outside the gene matches: 4. This CDR3 has 15 amino acids. Germline V gene sequence: CDR1 SNHLY, CDR2 FYNNEI. This CDR3 reads CASSEQGAVTDTQYF. The CDR3 DNA follows: TGTGCCAGCAGTGAGCAGGGGGCTGTCACAGATACGCAGTATTTT.